The 14 T cell receptor beta chains below all came from one sample that was sequenced in a study of molecular identifiers for immune sequencing clone quantification. MiXCR was run by TCRdb on the PCR reads, yielding one entry per CDR3 protein. The sample contains more than 450,000 distinct CDR3 sequences, 25% of which appear only once. Sequenced material: naive CD8+ T cells from blood, with Jurkat cell RNA spiked in. Subset here: FACS-sorted CD8+CD4-CCR7+CD45RA+ naive T cells. The origin of the receptors is a human donor in good health. Some libraries in this study had Jurkat cell RNA spiked in.

This chain uses TRBV28 with TRBJ2-1; TRBD2 aligns across 10 bases. CDR3 size: 15 residues. Per the germline V gene, CDR1 is MDHEN and CDR2 is SYDVKM. After removal of 5 bases from V and 5 bases from J, the junction contained 6 bases not matched to a gene. CDR3 bases: TGTGCCAGCAGTGATCTAGCGGGAGTCCACAATGAGCAGTTCTTC. This translates into CASSDLAGVHNEQFF.

Points on this clonotype: Given a much more abundant clone one base away, this may be a read error. This chain uses TRBV27 with TRBJ2-3; D perhaps matches TRBD1 (5 bases). The CDR3 spans 15 residues. Germline CDR1 and CDR2: MNHEY and SMNVEV (reference sequence). With 2 bases removed from V and 1 base from J, the gap between germline ends came to 10 bases. CDR3 region: CASSLGASRTDTQYF. CDR3 DNA sequence: TGTGCCAGCAGTTTAGGGGCTTCTCGCACAGATACGCAGTATTTT.

The chain recombines TRBV6-2 or TRBV6-3 with TRBJ2-7; 8 bases line up with TRBD1. Germline assignment: CDR1 MNHEY and CDR2 SVGEGT. J lost 5 bases, V lost 2 bases, and 5 bases had no gene match. This CDR3 is 14 amino acids long. CDR3 in amino acids: CASSYQGASHEQYF. CDR3 in DNA: TGTGCCAGCAGTTACCAGGGGGCTTCGCACGAGCAGTACTTC.

The gene calls are TRBV12-5 and TRBJ2-3; 7 bases align to TRBD1. The germline CDR1 and CDR2 sequences are LGHNT and FRNRAP. This CDR3 is 16 amino acids long. Germline trimming cut 4 bases from V and 1 base from J; bases unmatched to any gene: 8. This CDR3 is CASGSLLTGGTDTQYF. The CDR3 DNA follows: TGTGCTAGTGGTTCCTTGTTAACAGGGGGCACAGATACGCAGTATTTT.

At least ten counts were recorded for this clonotype. V gene TRBV5-6 combines with J gene TRBJ1-4; D possibly corresponds to TRBD1 (5 bases). Germline CDR1 SGHDT, CDR2 YYEEEE. This CDR3 region has 17 residues. V lost 4 bases, J lost 0 bases, and 16 bases lay in between. CDR3 sequence (DNA): TGTGCCAGCAGCCGCATCCGGGACCGTGCAACTAATGAAAAACTGTTTTTT. Translated, it gives CASSRIRDRATNEKLFF.

This chain connects TRBV7-9 to TRBJ2-7; 11 bases align to TRBD1. Germline CDR1 and CDR2: SEHNR and FQNEAQ (reference sequence). The CDR3 loop spans 16 amino acids. The junction had 10 bases not matched to a gene; V was cut back by 5 bases and J by 4 bases. CDR3 sequence (DNA): TGTGCCAGCAGCGAGCCTCGGACAGGGGGCCCGTACGAGCAGTACTTC. Translating gives CASSEPRTGGPYEQYF. The variable domain in full, with the rest retrieved from reference TRBV7-9 and TRBJ2-7, is DTGVSQNPRHKITKRGQNVTFRCDPISEHNRLYWYRQTLGQGPEFLTYFQNEAQLEKSRLLSDRFSAERPKGSFSTLEIQRTEQGDSAMYLCASSEPRTGGPYEQYFGPGTRLTVT.

This clonotype was seen repeatedly, ten times or more. V and J are TRBV29-1 and TRBJ2-2; no firm D call. The germline CDR1 and CDR2 sequences are SQVTM and ANQGSEA. This CDR3 is built from 14 residues. V lost 0 bases to trimming and J lost 5 bases, with 10 bases between them. CDR3 region: CSVEDEGRTGELFF. The CDR3 nucleotides are TGCAGCGTTGAAGATGAAGGAAGAACCGGGGAGCTGTTTTTT.

In the case of this clonotype: The junction departs from germline at one end; a sequencing error may be responsible. The chain combines TRBV28 with TRBJ1-1; D remains ambiguous. The CDR3 extends over 12 amino acids. The germline gives CDR1 MDHEN, CDR2 SYDVKM. CDR3 in amino acids: CVSSLGSREAFF. CDR3 in DNA: TGTGTCAGCAGTTTAGGCAGTCGAGAAGCTTTCTTT.

V usage is TRBV4-3 and J usage is TRBJ1-1; TRBD1 aligns across 8 bases. Germline V CDR1 and CDR2: LGHNA, YSLEER. The junction had 12 bases not matched to a gene; V was cut back by 4 bases and J by 8 bases. The length of the CDR3 is 15 residues. The DNA for the CDR3 is TGCGCCAGCAGCCCGATGACAGGGGCTGTTCAAGAAGCTTTCTTT. Protein sequence: CASSPMTGAVQEAFF.

This clonotype was detected a few times. V is TRBV5-4 and J is TRBJ2-2; 12 nucleotides match TRBD2. After removal of 0 bases from V and 4 bases from J, the junction contained 7 bases not matched to a gene. CDR1 is SGHNT and CDR2 is YYREEE in the germline V gene (reference sequence). The CDR3 runs to 18 residues. CDR3 sequence (DNA): TGTGCCAGCAGCTTGGCCCTAGCGGGGGGGCTGGGCACCGGGGAGCTGTTTTTT. Protein sequence: CASSLALAGGLGTGELFF.

Turning to this clonotype: Given a much more abundant clone one base away, this may be a read error. The rearrangement joins TRBV20-1 to TRBJ1-6; D gene uncertain. The V and J ends lost 4 bases and 0 bases respectively, with 10 bases between them. CDR3 length equals 15 residues. Germline loops: CDR1 DFQATT, CDR2 SNEGSKA (reference sequence). The CDR3 coding sequence is TGCAGTGCTAAAGATGCTGGCTCCTATAATTCACCCCTCCACTTT. It specifies CSAKDAGSYNSPLHF.

Points on this clonotype: A much bigger clone sits one base away, suggesting this may be a read error. V usage is TRBV4-1 and J usage is TRBJ2-2; D might be TRBD1 (6 bases). This CDR3 is built from 16 residues. Trimming took 4 bases from V and 0 from J, leaving 12 bases between them. The germline CDR1 and CDR2 sequences are MGHRA and YSYEKL. The CDR3, as DNA: TGCGCCAGCAGCCGGGGGCCGGATCCGAACACCGGGGAGCTGTTTTTT. Translated: CASSRGPDPNTGELFF.

This clonotype was counted only a few times. The chain recombines TRBV7-9 with TRBJ2-7; 7 nucleotides match TRBD1. The CDR3 has 12 amino acids. The trim removed 8 bases at V and 2 bases at J, leaving 3 bases unmatched. The germline V gene has CDR1 SEHNR and CDR2 FQNEAQ (reference sequence). The CDR3 region is CASRDSTYEQYF. The CDR3, as DNA: TGTGCCAGCCGGGACAGCACCTACGAGCAGTACTTC.

This clonotype was recorded many times. The V call is TRBV19, the J call TRBJ1-5; D call uncertain. V dropped 1 base and J dropped 0 bases, with 7 bases sitting between them. The CDR3 has 15 residues. Germline values: CDR1 LNHDA, CDR2 SQIVND (reference sequence). The CDR3 spells CASSIGGYSNQPQHF. The CDR3 DNA reads TGTGCCAGTAGTATAGGCGGATATAGCAATCAGCCCCAGCATTTT.